The TCR beta chain under discussion was sequenced for a study of B cell selection in AIRE deficiency. TCRdb keeps only in-frame clones here, not all; method: immunoSEQ multiplex PCR. The sample includes roughly 18,000 clones, approximately 94% of them seen just once. V was trimmed by 0 bases and J by 2 bases, leaving 10 bases between them. Germline V gene lookup returns CDR1 SGHRS and CDR2 YFSETQ. This CDR3 has 15 amino acids. Sorted regulatory T cells were CD4-positive, CD25-high and CD127-low or negative. Specimen: CD4+CD25+ Tregs sorted from PBMCs. This sequence was found in a human donor in good health. The chain has TRBV5-1 and TRBJ2-3; D is unresolved. The CDR3 here is CASSLVLFFTDTQYF. As DNA, the CDR3 is TGCGCCAGCAGCTTGGTTTTGTTCTTCACAGATACGCAGTATTTT.